This paragraph covers one TCR beta chain sequence. Germline lookup yields CDR1 SGHVS and CDR2 FQNEAQ. V gave up 3 bases and J gave up 0 bases; unmatched junction bases: 3. The CDR3 loop spans 15 amino acids. Original analysis: The assay estimated nucleated cells by amplifying reference gene primers. Sequencing was performed with immunoSEQ multiplex PCR; in TCRdb, only in-frame clones are kept and a portion is missing. V and J calls plus clone size are reproduced from that table; the DNA served to infer D and trimming. The sample yields about 250,000 clones, 85% to 90% seen once. This record comes from a study of blood T cell repertoires in COVID-19. Study summary: COVID-19 samples, acute and convalescent, were from the United States, Italy and Spain. The analysed material was cDNA or gDNA that came from T cells, B-cell-depleted T cells, or PBMCs.

The chain is built from TRBV7-8 and TRBJ2-5, with 8 bases aligning to TRBD1. This receptor was taken from a woman in her forties who had recovered from COVID-19. Sequenced sample: peripheral blood. The CDR3 loop reads CASSFGDRHQETQYF. CDR3 in DNA: TGTGCCAGCAGCTTCGGGGACAGGCACCAAGAGACCCAGTACTTC.